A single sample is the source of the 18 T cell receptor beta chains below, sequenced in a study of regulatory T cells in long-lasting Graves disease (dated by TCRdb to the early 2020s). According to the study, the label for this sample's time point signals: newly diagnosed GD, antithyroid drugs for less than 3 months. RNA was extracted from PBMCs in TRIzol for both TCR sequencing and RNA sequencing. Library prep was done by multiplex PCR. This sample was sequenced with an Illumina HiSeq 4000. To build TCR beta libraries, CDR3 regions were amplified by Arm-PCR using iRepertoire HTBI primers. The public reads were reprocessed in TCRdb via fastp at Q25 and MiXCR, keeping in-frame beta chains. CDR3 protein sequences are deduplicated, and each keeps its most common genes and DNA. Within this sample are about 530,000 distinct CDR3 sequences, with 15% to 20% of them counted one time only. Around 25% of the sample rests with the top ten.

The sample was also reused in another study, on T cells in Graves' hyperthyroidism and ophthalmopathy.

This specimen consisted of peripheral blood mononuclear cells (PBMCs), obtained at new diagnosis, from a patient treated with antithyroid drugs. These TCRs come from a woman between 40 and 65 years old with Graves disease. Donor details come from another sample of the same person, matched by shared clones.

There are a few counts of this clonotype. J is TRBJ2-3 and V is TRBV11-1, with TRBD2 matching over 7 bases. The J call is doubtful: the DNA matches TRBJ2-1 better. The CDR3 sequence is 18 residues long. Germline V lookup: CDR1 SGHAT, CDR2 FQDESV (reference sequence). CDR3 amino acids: CASSQGGGKGKSYNEQFF. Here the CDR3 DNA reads TGTGCCAGCAGCCAAGGCGGGGGAAAGGGAAAGTCCTACAATGAGCAGTTCTTC.

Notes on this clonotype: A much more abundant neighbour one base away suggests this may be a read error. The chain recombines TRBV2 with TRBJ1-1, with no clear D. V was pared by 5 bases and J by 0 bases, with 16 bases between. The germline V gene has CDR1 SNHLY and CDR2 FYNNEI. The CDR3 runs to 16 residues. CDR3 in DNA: TGTGCCAGCAGTTACCCCTTTGGGCAGATGAACACTGAAGCTTTCTTT. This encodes CASSYPFGQMNTEAFF.

DNA for the CDR3: TGTGCCAGCAGTTTCTCACCGGGACAGCGAGATTCACCCCTCCACTTT. Residues: CASSFSPGQRDSPLHF. This sequence joins TRBV6-2 or TRBV6-3 and TRBJ1-6; 7 nucleotides align to TRBD1. There are 16 residues in the CDR3. In germline, CDR1 is MNHEY, CDR2 SVGEGT. The V gene end was trimmed by 4 bases and the J gene end by 8 bases; junction bases not matched to a gene: 11.

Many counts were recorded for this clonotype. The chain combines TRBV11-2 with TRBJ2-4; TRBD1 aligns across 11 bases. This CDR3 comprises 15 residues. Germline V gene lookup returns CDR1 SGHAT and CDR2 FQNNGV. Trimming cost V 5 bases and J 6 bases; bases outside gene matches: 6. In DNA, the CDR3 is TGTGCCAGCAGCCTTAGGACAGGGGGCGGAAACATTCAGTACTTC. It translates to CASSLRTGGGNIQYF.

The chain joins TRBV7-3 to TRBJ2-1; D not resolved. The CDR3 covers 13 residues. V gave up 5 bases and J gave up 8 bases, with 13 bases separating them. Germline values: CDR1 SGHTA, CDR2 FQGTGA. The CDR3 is CASSPSTRYEQFF. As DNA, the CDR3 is TGTGCCAGCAGCCCCAGTACCAGATATGAGCAGTTCTTC.

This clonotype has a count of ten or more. CDR3 loop: CASSQDPRDFTDTQYF. CDR3 nucleotides: TGTGCCAGCAGCCAAGATCCTAGGGACTTCACAGATACGCAGTATTTT. V is TRBV3-1 and J is TRBJ2-3; TRBD2 might be the D (6 bases). CDR1 and CDR2 from the germline V gene are LGHDT and YNNKEL (reference sequence). V lost 0 bases, J lost 2 bases, and 12 bases lay in between. This CDR3 has 16 residues.

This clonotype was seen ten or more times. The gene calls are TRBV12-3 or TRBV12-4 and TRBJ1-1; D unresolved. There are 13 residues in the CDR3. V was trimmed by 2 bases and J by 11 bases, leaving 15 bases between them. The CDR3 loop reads CASSLSVTYSAFF. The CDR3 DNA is TGTGCCAGCAGTTTAAGCGTGACGTACTCTGCTTTCTTT.

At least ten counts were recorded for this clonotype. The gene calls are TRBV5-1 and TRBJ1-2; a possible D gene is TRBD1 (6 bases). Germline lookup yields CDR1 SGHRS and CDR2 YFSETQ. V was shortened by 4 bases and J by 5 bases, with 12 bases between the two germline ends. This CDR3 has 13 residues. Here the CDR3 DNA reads TGCGCCAGCAGCGAACAGGGAAAGTATGGCTACACCTTC. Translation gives CASSEQGKYGYTF.

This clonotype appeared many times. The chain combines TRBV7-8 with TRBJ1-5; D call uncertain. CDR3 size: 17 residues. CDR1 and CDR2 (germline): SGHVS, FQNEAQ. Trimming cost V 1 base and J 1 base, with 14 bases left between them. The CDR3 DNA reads TGTGCCAGCAGCTTAGTGCGGTTTAGGCTAAGCAATCAGCCCCAGCATTTT. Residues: CASSLVRFRLSNQPQHF.

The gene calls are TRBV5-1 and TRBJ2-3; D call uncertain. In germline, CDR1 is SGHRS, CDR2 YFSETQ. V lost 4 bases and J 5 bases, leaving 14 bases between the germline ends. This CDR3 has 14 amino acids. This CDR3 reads CASSLLPEIDTQYF. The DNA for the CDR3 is TGCGCCAGCAGCCTCCTCCCTGAGATAGATACGCAGTATTTT. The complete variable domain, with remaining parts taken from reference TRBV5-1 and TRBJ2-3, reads KAGVTQTPRYLIKTRGQQVTLSCSPISGHRSVSWYQQTPGQGLQFLFEYFSETQRNKGNFPGRFSGRQFSNSRSEMNVSTLELGDSALYLCASSLLPEIDTQYFGPGTRLTVL.

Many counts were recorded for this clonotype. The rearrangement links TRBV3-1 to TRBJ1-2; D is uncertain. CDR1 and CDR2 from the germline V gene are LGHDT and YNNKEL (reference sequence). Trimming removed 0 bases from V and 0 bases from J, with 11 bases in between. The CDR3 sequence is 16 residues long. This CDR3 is CASSQDYNSPNYGYTF. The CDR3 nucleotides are TGTGCCAGCAGCCAAGATTATAATAGCCCTAACTATGGCTACACCTTC. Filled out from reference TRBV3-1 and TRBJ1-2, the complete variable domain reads DTAVSQTPKYLVTQMGNDKSIKCEQNLGHDTMYWYKQDSKKFLKIMFSYNNKELIINETVPNRFSPKSPDKAHLNLHINSLELGDSAVYFCASSQDYNSPNYGYTFGSGTRLTVV.

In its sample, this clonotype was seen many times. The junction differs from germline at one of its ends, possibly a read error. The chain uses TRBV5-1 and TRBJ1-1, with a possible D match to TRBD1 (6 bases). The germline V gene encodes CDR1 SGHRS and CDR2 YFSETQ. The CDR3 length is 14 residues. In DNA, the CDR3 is TGTGCCAGCAGCTCTGGACAGATGAACACTGAAGCTTTCTTT. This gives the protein CASSSGQMNTEAFF.

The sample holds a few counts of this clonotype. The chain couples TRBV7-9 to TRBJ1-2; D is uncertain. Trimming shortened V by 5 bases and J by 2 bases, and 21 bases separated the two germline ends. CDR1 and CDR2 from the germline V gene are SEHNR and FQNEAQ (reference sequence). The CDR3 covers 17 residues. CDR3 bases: TGTGCCAGCAGCGGCCGGACCCAAGGCGGAACAAACTATGGCTACACCTTC. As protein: CASSGRTQGGTNYGYTF.

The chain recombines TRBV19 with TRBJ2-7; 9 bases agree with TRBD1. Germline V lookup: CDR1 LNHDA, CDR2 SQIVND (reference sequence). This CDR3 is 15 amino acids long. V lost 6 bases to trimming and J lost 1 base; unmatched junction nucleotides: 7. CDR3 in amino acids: CASRPTGGVSYEQYF. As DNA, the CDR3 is TGTGCCAGTAGGCCGACAGGGGGGGTTTCCTACGAGCAGTACTTC.

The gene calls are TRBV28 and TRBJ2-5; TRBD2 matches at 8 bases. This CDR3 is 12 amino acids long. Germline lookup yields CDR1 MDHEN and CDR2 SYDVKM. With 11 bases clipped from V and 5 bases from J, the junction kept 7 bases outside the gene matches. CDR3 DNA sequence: TGTGCCGCCGGGGGGGGGCGGGAGACCCAGTACTTC. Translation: CAAGGGRETQYF.

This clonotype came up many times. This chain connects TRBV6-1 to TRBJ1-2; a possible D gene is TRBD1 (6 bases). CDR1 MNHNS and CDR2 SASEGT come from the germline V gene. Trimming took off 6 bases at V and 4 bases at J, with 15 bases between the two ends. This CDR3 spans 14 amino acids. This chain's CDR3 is CASRDTGQLYGYTF. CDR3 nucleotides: TGTGCCAGCAGGGATACAGGACAGCTCTATGGCTACACCTTC.

CDR3 in amino acids: CASSVAGAMNEKLFF. CDR3 sequence (DNA): TGTGCCAGCAGCGTAGCGGGGGCGATGAATGAAAAACTGTTTTTT. The chain couples TRBV9 to TRBJ1-4, with D possibly matching TRBD1 (6 bases). The CDR3 sequence is 15 residues long. Looked up from germline, CDR1 is SGDLS and CDR2 is YYNGEE. V lost 0 bases and J 5 bases, leaving 11 bases between the germline ends.

CDR3 DNA sequence: TGTGCCAGCAGCTTAGCGCGATCCTTGGGCAGCCCTTTATCGGATACGCAGTATTTT. Protein sequence: CASSLARSLGSPLSDTQYF. This rearrangement joins TRBV7-9 to TRBJ2-3; D not resolved. Germline CDR1 SEHNR, CDR2 FQNEAQ (reference sequence). V lost 0 bases, J lost 6 bases, and 25 bases lay in between. This CDR3 is built from 19 residues.